Each of the 15 T cell receptor beta chains below was sequenced from the same sample in a study of cytomegalovirus exposure and HLA in healthy donors. Both 60 Vbeta primers and 13 Jbeta primers went into the PCR. Method: immunoSEQ multiplex PCR; TCRdb's copy keeps in-frame clones and lacks some. The table has about 160,000 clones, roughly 80% seen once; the top ten hold 8.5%. Input material: PBMCs. These receptors all come from a male donor in good health and CMV-seropositive.

The chain has TRBV14 and TRBJ2-1, with D possibly TRBD2 on 5 matching bases. Germline values: CDR1 SGHDN, CDR2 FVKESK. The V and J ends lost 4 bases and 0 bases respectively, with 16 bases between them. The CDR3 loop spans 17 amino acids. The CDR3 region is CASSPHEGLSSYNEQFF. In DNA, the CDR3 is TGTGCCAGCAGCCCCCACGAGGGATTAAGCTCCTACAATGAGCAGTTCTTC.

The chain employs TRBV10-1 and TRBJ2-2; possibly TRBD2 for D (6 bases). CDR1 and CDR2 from the germline V gene are WNHNN and SYGVQD (reference sequence). Deletions cut 3 bases from V and 6 bases from J, with 8 bases between. The CDR3 is made up of 13 amino acids. The CDR3, as DNA: TGCGCCAGCAGTGAATCGGGGGCCGGGGAGCTGTTTTTT. Translated, it gives CASSESGAGELFF.

The rearrangement joins TRBV5-1 to TRBJ1-1; 9 nucleotides align to TRBD1. The CDR3 covers 14 residues. CDR1 and CDR2 from the germline V gene are SGHRS and YFSETQ. V shed 3 bases, J shed 3 bases, and the junction held 3 bases outside the gene matches. CDR3 amino acids: CASSWGTGYTEAFF. The CDR3 coding sequence is TGCGCCAGCAGCTGGGGGACAGGGTACACTGAAGCTTTCTTT.

The J gene is TRBJ2-5, the V gene TRBV14; TRBD2 agrees at 12 bases. The CDR3 totals 21 residues. Germline CDR1 and CDR2: SGHDN and FVKESK. J was trimmed by 1 base and V by 0 bases; bases with no gene match: 15. The CDR3 loop reads CASSQDPGLAGLSGIQETQYF. DNA of the CDR3: TGTGCCAGCAGCCAAGATCCCGGACTAGCGGGACTGAGTGGTATCCAAGAGACCCAGTACTTC.

J is TRBJ1-2 and V is TRBV14; possibly TRBD1 for D (6 bases). V was trimmed by 1 base and J by 4 bases, leaving 16 bases between them. The length of the CDR3 is 16 residues. Per the germline V gene, CDR1 is SGHDN and CDR2 is FVKESK. Written as DNA, the CDR3 is TGTGCCAGCAGCCAAGTCGGCGGGGGCCTTGGCTATGGCTACACCTTC. Translated, it gives CASSQVGGGLGYGYTF.

The chain carries TRBV9 and TRBJ2-5, with unresolved D. The CDR3 runs 14 residues. Germline V gene lookup returns CDR1 SGDLS and CDR2 YYNGEE. V was cut by 2 bases and J by 2 bases, with 10 bases left in between. The CDR3 loop is CASSVEASQETQYF. CDR3 coding DNA: TGTGCCAGCAGCGTCGAAGCGTCGCAAGAGACCCAGTACTTC.

The V gene is TRBV10-1, the J gene TRBJ2-7; D is undetermined. Looked up from germline, CDR1 is WNHNN and CDR2 is SYGVQD (reference sequence). V lost 4 bases, J lost 6 bases, and 13 bases lay in between. This CDR3 has 13 amino acids. In DNA, the CDR3 is TGCGCCAGCAGTGTAGTCAGGAACTCCGAGCAGTACTTC. It codes for CASSVVRNSEQYF.

V and J are TRBV6-1 and TRBJ2-2; D is possibly TRBD2 (5 bases). The V gene lost 2 bases and the J gene lost 3 bases, with 16 bases spanning the gap. The CDR3 runs 17 residues. Germline CDR1 is MNHNS and CDR2 is SASEGT. CDR3 in DNA: TGTGCCAGCAGTGAAAGGCGGGCTAGCTGGGACACCGGGGAGCTGTTTTTT. Amino acid sequence: CASSERRASWDTGELFF.

The chain uses TRBV6-5 and TRBJ1-2; D uncertain. Trimming removed 4 bases at V and 4 bases at J, with 13 bases between. This CDR3 has 14 residues. Germline V gene sequence: CDR1 MNHEY, CDR2 SVGAGI. CDR3 in amino acids: CASSSLSTSYGYTF. CDR3 coding DNA: TGTGCCAGCAGTTCCCTTAGTACCTCCTATGGCTACACCTTC.

J is TRBJ2-1 and V is TRBV19; 11 bases are a match to TRBD1. The junction had 4 bases not matched to a gene; V was cut back by 10 bases and J by 5 bases. Germline-derived CDR1 and CDR2 are LNHDA and SQIVND (reference sequence). CDR3 size: 13 residues. As DNA, the CDR3 is TGTGCCACTAGGGACAGGGGGAACAATGAGCAGTTCTTC. This encodes CATRDRGNNEQFF.

The chain's CDR3 is CASSPGLAEAKNIQYF. The DNA of the CDR3 is TGTGCCAGCAGTCCCGGACTAGCGGAAGCCAAAAACATTCAGTACTTC. The chain recombines TRBV6-6 with TRBJ2-4, with 10 bases that match TRBD2. This CDR3 is built from 16 residues. Trimming took 5 bases from V and 0 from J; bases not matched to a gene: 4. In germline, CDR1 is MNHNY, CDR2 SVGAGI (reference sequence).

The V call is TRBV5-1, the J call TRBJ2-5; unclear D gene. Germline V CDR1 and CDR2: SGHRS, YFSETQ. The V gene lost 0 bases and the J gene lost 3 bases, with 9 bases spanning the gap. This CDR3 comprises 14 residues. CDR3 residues: CASSLAHSKETQYF. CDR3 DNA: TGCGCCAGCAGCTTGGCTCACAGTAAAGAGACCCAGTACTTC.

J is TRBJ2-7 and V is TRBV6-4, with D unresolved. The CDR3 is 16 amino acids. Germline CDR1 is MRHNA and CDR2 is SNTAGT. The ends were cut back, 5 bases at V and 5 bases at J, with 22 bases in the middle. The CDR3 is CASSSTGAGPSDEQYF. The CDR3 DNA follows: TGTGCCAGCAGTAGTACCGGCGCAGGCCCTTCAGACGAGCAGTACTTC.

V usage is TRBV5-1 and J usage is TRBJ2-5; D perhaps matches TRBD1 (6 bases). Trimming pared 4 bases from V and 4 bases from J, leaving 17 bases between. The CDR3 runs to 15 residues. Germline CDR1 reads SGHRS; CDR2 reads YFSETQ. CDR3 bases: TGCGCCAGCAGCCCAGACAGGACTGTACGAGAGACCCAGTACTTC. It translates to CASSPDRTVRETQYF.

V is TRBV6-4 and J is TRBJ2-1; D might be TRBD2 (6 bases). There are 15 residues in the CDR3. Looked up from germline, CDR1 is MRHNA and CDR2 is SNTAGT. The V and J ends lost 6 bases and 5 bases respectively, with 17 bases between them. CDR3: CASSLFGSSNNEQFF. CDR3 sequence (DNA): TGTGCCAGCAGCCTATTCGGGAGTTCAAACAATGAGCAGTTCTTC.